This T cell receptor (beta chain) came from a study of T-cell reconstitution after alpha-beta-depleted transplantation in children. Preparing the TCRbeta library involved the use of unique molecular identifiers. TCRdb reanalysed the PCR reads using MiXCR and keeps one entry per CDR3 protein. The table lists 500,000 to 750,000 distinct CDR3 sequences, 10% to 15% of them singletons. This clonotype has just a few counts. CDR3 length: 12 amino acids. The germline V gene has CDR1 WSHSY and CDR2 SAAADI. Between the trimmed V and J ends, which lost 0 bases and 6 bases, there was a span of 6 bases. The sequencing used PBMCs, mostly from graft donor cells, collected 360 days after TCRalphabeta/CD19-depleted stem cell transplant. This chain links TRBV10-2 with TRBJ2-7; D ambiguous. The origin of this receptor is a male patient younger than 18 who had a stem cell transplant for acute myeloid leukemia, so the T cells may come from the graft donor. The CDR3 is CASSESTGEQYF. As DNA, the CDR3 is TGCGCCAGCAGTGAGTCCACGGGCGAGCAGTACTTC.